These T cell receptor beta chains were read from a single sample in a study of blood T cell repertoires in COVID-19. Clones were read by immunoSEQ multiplex PCR, and TCRdb kept only the in-frame ones, dropping some. The sample shows fewer than 250,000 clones, approximately 88% of them seen only once. Sequencing was carried out using PBMCs or T cells enriched from blood (not recorded which). All receptors derive from a woman in her 30s who had recovered from COVID-19. The CDR3 runs from the conserved cysteine through the conserved F or W. The D gene is left open where the match is weak. A clone size is listed for some rows: how often the clone was seen (once, few, many), or a class if it is expanded.

size: NA
J: TRBJ1-1
D: TRBD1
V: TRBV7-2
CDR3: CASSLGQGALTEAFF
DNA: TGTGCCAGCAGCTTGGGACAGGGGGCTTTGACTGAAGCTTTCTTT

size: once
J: TRBJ1-2
D: NA
V: TRBV6-5
CDR3: CASSPLEAGGGYTF
DNA: TGTGCCAGCAGCCCCCTCGAGGCGGGGGGTGGCTACACCTTC

size: once
J: TRBJ2-1
D: NA
V: TRBV2
CDR3: CASSENRARYNEQFF
DNA: TGTGCCAGCAGTGAAAACAGGGCTCGGTACAATGAGCAGTTCTTC

size: NA
J: TRBJ1-5
D: TRBD1
V: TRBV7-9
CDR3: CASSNRGEPNQPQHF
DNA: TGTGCCAGCAGCAACAGGGGCGAACCTAATCAGCCCCAGCATTTT

size: NA
J: TRBJ2-2
D: NA
V: TRBV7-9
CDR3: CARGGTGELFF
DNA: TGTGCCAGAGGAGGCACCGGGGAGCTGTTTTTT

size: NA
J: TRBJ1-2
D: NA
V: TRBV12-3/TRBV12-4
CDR3: CASSFARRDGYTF
DNA: TGTGCCAGCAGTTTCGCCAGGAGGGATGGCTACACCTTC

size: NA
J: TRBJ2-3
D: TRBD2
V: TRBV5-1
CDR3: CASTELAGSDTQYF
DNA: TGCGCCAGCACGGAACTAGCGGGATCTGATACGCAGTATTTT

size: NA
J: TRBJ1-2
D: NA
V: TRBV28
CDR3: CASSSPADSTYGYTF
DNA: TGTGCCAGCAGTTCCCCAGCCGACAGCACCTATGGCTACACCTTC

size: NA
J: TRBJ2-5
D: TRBD1
V: TRBV27
CDR3: CASSMTGTGVQETQYF
DNA: TGTGCCAGCAGTATGACCGGGACAGGGGTACAAGAGACCCAGTACTTC

size: NA
J: TRBJ1-1
D: TRBD1
V: TRBV27
CDR3: CASRYPGTANTEAFF
DNA: TGTGCCAGCAGATACCCCGGGACAGCAAACACTGAAGCTTTCTTT

size: NA
J: TRBJ1-5
D: TRBD1
V: TRBV10-3
CDR3: CATSPGQGGQPQHF
DNA: TGTGCCACCAGCCCAGGACAGGGCGGTCAGCCCCAGCATTTT

size: NA
J: TRBJ2-3
D: TRBD2
V: TRBV13
CDR3: CASSLVTSGGLSTDTQYF
DNA: TGTGCCAGCAGCTTAGTGACTAGCGGGGGACTTAGCACAGATACGCAGTATTTT

size: NA
J: TRBJ2-2
D: NA
V: TRBV7-3
CDR3: CASSPQNTGELFF
DNA: TGTGCCAGCAGCCCCCAGAACACCGGGGAGCTGTTTTTT

size: once
J: TRBJ1-2
D: NA
V: TRBV7-2
CDR3: CASSLAHEALKAYGYTF
DNA: TGTGCCAGCAGCTTAGCGCACGAGGCACTGAAGGCCTATGGCTACACCTTC

size: NA
J: TRBJ1-1
D: NA
V: TRBV28
CDR3: CASIHGAGGRGTEAFF
DNA: TGTGCCAGCATCCATGGGGCCGGGGGGAGAGGAACTGAAGCTTTCTTT

size: NA
J: TRBJ2-1
D: TRBD2
V: TRBV7-9
CDR3: CASSPSLRTSVYEQFF
DNA: TGTGCCAGCAGCCCCAGCCTGAGGACTAGCGTCTATGAGCAGTTCTTC

size: few
J: TRBJ1-4
D: NA
V: TRBV5-1
CDR3: CASSPFGDSSNEKLFF
DNA: TGCGCCAGCAGCCCCTTCGGCGACAGCTCTAATGAAAAACTGTTTTTT

size: NA
J: TRBJ1-3
D: NA
V: TRBV10-3
CDR3: CAINAGTFSGNTIYF
DNA: TGTGCCATCAACGCGGGCACTTTCTCTGGAAACACCATATATTTT

size: few
J: TRBJ1-2
D: TRBD1
V: TRBV7-9
CDR3: CASSSAGRGSFGYTF
DNA: TGTGCCAGCAGCTCCGCGGGCAGGGGGTCTTTTGGCTACACCTTC

size: NA
J: TRBJ2-2
D: TRBD2
V: TRBV7-3
CDR3: CASSSGTSGTTNTGELFF
DNA: TGTGCCAGCAGCTCCGGGACTAGCGGGACCACGAACACCGGGGAGCTGTTTTTT

size: NA
J: TRBJ1-5
D: NA
V: TRBV4-2
CDR3: CASSQESGYLNQPQHF
DNA: TGTGCCAGCAGCCAAGAATCGGGGTATCTTAATCAGCCCCAGCATTTT

size: NA
J: TRBJ2-2
D: NA
V: TRBV28
CDR3: CASSPSGTRNTGELFF
DNA: TGTGCCAGCAGTCCTTCCGGGACAAGGAACACCGGGGAGCTGTTTTTT

size: NA
J: TRBJ2-1
D: TRBD2
V: TRBV19
CDR3: CASNQRGAKHNEQFF
DNA: TGTGCCAGTAATCAGCGGGGGGCCAAACACAATGAGCAGTTCTTC

size: once
J: TRBJ2-3
D: NA
V: TRBV10-3
CDR3: CAISPPGADTQYF
DNA: TGTGCCATCAGCCCCCCGGGTGCAGATACGCAGTATTTT

size: NA
J: TRBJ2-5
D: TRBD2
V: TRBV7-3
CDR3: CASSPGTSGTQYF
DNA: TGTGCCAGCAGCCCCGGGACTAGCGGGACCCAGTACTTC

size: NA
J: TRBJ1-4
D: NA
V: TRBV7-8
CDR3: CASSLAPPGAREKLFF
DNA: TGTGCCAGCAGCTTAGCTCCCCCAGGGGCGCGAGAAAAACTGTTTTTT

size: once
J: TRBJ2-7
D: TRBD1
V: TRBV6-5
CDR3: CASRDRGGEQYF
DNA: TGTGCCAGCAGAGACAGGGGGGGGGAGCAGTACTTC

size: NA
J: TRBJ1-1
D: NA
V: TRBV5-4
CDR3: CASSLPSGGRTEAFF
DNA: TGTGCCAGCAGCTTGCCCTCGGGGGGGCGGACTGAAGCTTTCTTT

size: NA
J: TRBJ2-7
D: TRBD2
V: TRBV7-8
CDR3: CASSSGTSGRAHEQYF
DNA: TGTGCCAGCAGCTCCGGGACTAGCGGGAGGGCCCACGAGCAGTACTTC

size: NA
J: TRBJ1-1
D: NA
V: TRBV5-1
CDR3: CASSLGSRSNWEAFF
DNA: TGCGCCAGCAGCTTGGGTAGCCGATCCAATTGGGAAGCTTTCTTT

size: NA
J: TRBJ2-3
D: NA
V: TRBV4-2
CDR3: CASSQEGGEDTQYF
DNA: TGTGCCAGCAGCCAAGAAGGGGGGGAGGATACGCAGTATTTT

size: NA
J: TRBJ2-1
D: NA
V: TRBV10-2
CDR3: CASSEPRDTNNEQFF
DNA: TGCGCCAGCAGTGAGCCTCGGGACACCAACAATGAGCAGTTCTTC

size: once
J: TRBJ2-6
D: NA
V: TRBV19
CDR3: CASSISRSSGANVLTF
DNA: TGTGCCAGTAGTATATCCCGGAGCTCTGGGGCCAACGTCCTGACTTTC

size: NA
J: TRBJ2-3
D: TRBD2
V: TRBV7-3
CDR3: CASSLFSGTSGRASTDTQYF
DNA: TGTGCCAGCAGCTTATTCAGTGGGACTAGCGGGAGGGCTAGCACAGATACGCAGTATTTT

size: NA
J: TRBJ2-3
D: TRBD2
V: TRBV11-2
CDR3: CASSPSPGRSGEGTDTQYF
DNA: TGTGCCAGCAGCCCAAGTCCCGGTAGAAGCGGGGAAGGCACAGATACGCAGTATTTT

size: NA
J: TRBJ2-3
D: TRBD1
V: TRBV28
CDR3: CASSLGTGVADTQYF
DNA: TGTGCCAGCAGTCTGGGGACAGGAGTTGCAGATACGCAGTATTTT

size: NA
J: TRBJ1-5
D: NA
V: TRBV6-6
CDR3: CASSYVADQPQHF
DNA: TGTGCCAGCAGTTACGTTGCAGATCAGCCCCAGCATTTT

size: NA
J: TRBJ2-4
D: TRBD1
V: TRBV5-6
CDR3: CASSGSGQGKNIQYF
DNA: TGTGCCAGCAGCGGGTCGGGACAGGGGAAAAACATTCAGTACTTC

size: NA
J: TRBJ1-2
D: NA
V: TRBV15
CDR3: CATSPLGGAMDGYTF
DNA: TGTGCCACCAGTCCGTTGGGGGGAGCGATGGATGGCTACACCTTC

size: NA
J: TRBJ2-5
D: TRBD2
V: TRBV6-1
CDR3: CASSEDRASGSPQETQYF
DNA: TGTGCCAGCAGTGAAGATCGGGCTAGCGGGAGTCCCCAAGAGACCCAGTACTTC

size: NA
J: TRBJ2-3
D: TRBD2
V: TRBV6-4
CDR3: CASSTIAGSTDTQYF
DNA: TGTGCCAGCAGTACTATAGCGGGGTCGACAGATACGCAGTATTTT

size: NA
J: TRBJ1-6
D: NA
V: TRBV3-1/TRBV3-2
CDR3: CASSWGKHNSPLHF
DNA: TGTGCCAGCTCTTGGGGCAAGCATAATTCACCCCTCCACTTT